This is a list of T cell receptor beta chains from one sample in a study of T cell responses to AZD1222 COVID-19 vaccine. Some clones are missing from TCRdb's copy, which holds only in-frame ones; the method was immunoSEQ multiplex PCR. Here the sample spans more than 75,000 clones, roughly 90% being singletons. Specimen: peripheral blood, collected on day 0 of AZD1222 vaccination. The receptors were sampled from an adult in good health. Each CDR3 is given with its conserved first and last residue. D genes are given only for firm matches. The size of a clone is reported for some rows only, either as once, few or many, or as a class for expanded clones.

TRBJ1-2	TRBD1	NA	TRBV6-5	TGTGCCAGCAGTTTAACCGGGACAGGGTATCTGGGCTACACCTTC	CASSLTGTGYLGYTF
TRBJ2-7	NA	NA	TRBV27	TGTGCCAGCAGTCCCCTGGGAGGAACTAGGACGGCGGCCGAGCAGTACTTC	CASSPLGGTRTAAEQYF
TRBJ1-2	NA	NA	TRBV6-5	TGTGCCAGCACCCTGGGACGGAACTATGGCTACACCTTC	CASTLGRNYGYTF
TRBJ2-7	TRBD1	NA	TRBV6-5	TGTGCCAGCAGTCTGTATGGGGACAGGGGCCCCGAGCAGTACTTC	CASSLYGDRGPEQYF
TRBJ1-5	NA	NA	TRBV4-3	TGCGCCAGCAGCCAAGAACAGGGACCGAATCAGCCCCAGCATTTT	CASSQEQGPNQPQHF
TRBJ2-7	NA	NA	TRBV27	TGTGCCAGCAGTTCAGGCGGGTCGCAATACGAGCAGTACTTC	CASSSGGSQYEQYF
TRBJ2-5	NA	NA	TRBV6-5	TGTGCCAGCCGACCCTTCCCGACGGAAGAGACCCAGTACTTC	CASRPFPTEETQYF
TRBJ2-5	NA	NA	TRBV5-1	TGCGCCAGCAGCTTCATGGGGCAAGAGACCCAGTACTTC	CASSFMGQETQYF
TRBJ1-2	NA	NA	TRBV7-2	TGTGCCAGCAGCTTAGCCACCCGGGCATCAGGGGAGGGCTACACCTTC	CASSLATRASGEGYTF
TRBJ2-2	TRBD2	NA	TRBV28	TGTGCCAGCCTCTCACCCGGCGGGAGGGGATTCGGGGAGCTGTTTTTT	CASLSPGGRGFGELFF
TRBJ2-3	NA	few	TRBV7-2	TGTGCCAGCAGCACAAGAGGGACATACACAGATACGCAGTATTTT	CASSTRGTYTDTQYF
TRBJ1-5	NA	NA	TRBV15	TGTGCCACCAGCAGAGATGCGGGCAGGAATCAGCCCCAGCATTTT	CATSRDAGRNQPQHF
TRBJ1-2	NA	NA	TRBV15	TGTGCCACCAGCGTTCAAGGAGGGATGTGGGGCCATGGCTACACCTTC	CATSVQGGMWGHGYTF
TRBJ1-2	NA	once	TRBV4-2	TGTGCCAGCAGCCAAGAGGTATCGGGAGCTAACTATGGCTACACCTTC	CASSQEVSGANYGYTF
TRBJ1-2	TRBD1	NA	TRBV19	TGTGCCAGTAGTCCCCAGGGGGACTATGGCTACACCTTC	CASSPQGDYGYTF
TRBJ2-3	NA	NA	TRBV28	TGTGCCAGCAGTTTCTTTGGCACAGATACGCAGTATTTT	CASSFFGTDTQYF
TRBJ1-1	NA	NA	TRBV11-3	TGTGCCAGCAGCTTAGCAGGATCTAACACTGAAGCTTTCTTT	CASSLAGSNTEAFF